The clone carrying this T cell receptor (beta chain) was observed a single time. The antigen remains unidentified. Primers: 60 Vbeta forward and 13 Jbeta reverse. The protocol was immunoSEQ multiplex PCR, while the TCRdb copy is restricted to in-frame clones and leaves out a portion. Among over 150,000 clones listed, around three quarters were seen once. The sample comes from a study of cytomegalovirus exposure and HLA in healthy donors. CDR3 length: 16 residues. Per germline, CDR1 SEHNR and CDR2 FQNEAQ (reference sequence). V shed 10 bases and J shed 0 bases, with 22 bases lying between them. Study results and caveats: What a later analysis showed was that several of the most significant clusters appeared linked to common viral pathogens.

This chain connects TRBV7-9 to TRBJ2-7; D gene uncertain. This TCR was sampled from a woman aged 40 to 50 in good health and CMV-seronegative. Sequencing was done on a sample of PBMCs. The CDR3 is CATHQIQAISSYEQYF. In DNA form, the CDR3 reads TGTGCCACCCATCAAATCCAGGCTATCAGCTCCTACGAGCAGTACTTC. The full variable domain, in which reference TRBV7-9 and TRBJ2-7 provide the parts outside the CDR3, is DTGVSQNPRHKITKRGQNVTFRCDPISEHNRLYWYRQTLGQGPEFLTYFQNEAQLEKSRLLSDRFSAERPKGSFSTLEIQRTEQGDSAMYLCATHQIQAISSYEQYFGPGTRLTVT.